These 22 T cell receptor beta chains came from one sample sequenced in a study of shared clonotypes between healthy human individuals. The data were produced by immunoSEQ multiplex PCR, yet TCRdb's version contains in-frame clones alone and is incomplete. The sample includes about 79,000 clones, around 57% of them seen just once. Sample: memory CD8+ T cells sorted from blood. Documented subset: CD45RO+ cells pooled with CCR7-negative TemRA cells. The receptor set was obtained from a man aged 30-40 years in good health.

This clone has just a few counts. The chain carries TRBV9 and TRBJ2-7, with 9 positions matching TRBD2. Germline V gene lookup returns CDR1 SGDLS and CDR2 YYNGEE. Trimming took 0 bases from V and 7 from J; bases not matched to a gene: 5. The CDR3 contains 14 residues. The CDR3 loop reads CASSVGAGGQEQYF. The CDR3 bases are TGTGCCAGCAGCGTAGGCGCGGGAGGGCAAGAGCAGTACTTC.

DNA of the CDR3: TGTGCCAGCAGCCCGGGACAGATGAACACCGGGGAGCTGTTTTTT. This codes for CASSPGQMNTGELFF. The V call is TRBV13, the J call TRBJ2-2; 7 positions match TRBD1. The CDR3 covers 15 residues. V was clipped by 5 bases and J by 1 base; unmatched bases: 4. In germline, CDR1 is PRHDT, CDR2 FYEKMQ (reference sequence).

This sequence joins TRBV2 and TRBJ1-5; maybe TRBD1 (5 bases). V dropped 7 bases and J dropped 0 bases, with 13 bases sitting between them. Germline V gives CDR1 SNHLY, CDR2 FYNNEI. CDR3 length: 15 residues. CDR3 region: CASKGELYSNQPQHF. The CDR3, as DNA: TGTGCCAGCAAAGGGGAACTCTATAGCAATCAGCCCCAGCATTTT.

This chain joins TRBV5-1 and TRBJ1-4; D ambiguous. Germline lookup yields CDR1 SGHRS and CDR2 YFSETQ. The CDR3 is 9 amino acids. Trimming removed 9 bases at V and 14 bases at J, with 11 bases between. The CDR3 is CAIPRALFF. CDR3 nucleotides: TGCGCCATCCCCCGCGCCCTGTTTTTT.

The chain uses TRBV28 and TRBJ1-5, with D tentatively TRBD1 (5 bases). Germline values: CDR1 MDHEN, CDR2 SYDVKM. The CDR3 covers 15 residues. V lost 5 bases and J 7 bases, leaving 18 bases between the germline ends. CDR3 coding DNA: TGTGCCAGCAGTGGGGGACGGTTTGGATACCAGCCCCAGCATTTT. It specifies CASSGGRFGYQPQHF.

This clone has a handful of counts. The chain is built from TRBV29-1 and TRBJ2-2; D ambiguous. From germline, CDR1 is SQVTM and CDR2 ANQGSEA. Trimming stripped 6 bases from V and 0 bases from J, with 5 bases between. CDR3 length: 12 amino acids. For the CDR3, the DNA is TGCAGCGTAATGACGAACACCGGGGAGCTGTTTTTT. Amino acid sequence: CSVMTNTGELFF.

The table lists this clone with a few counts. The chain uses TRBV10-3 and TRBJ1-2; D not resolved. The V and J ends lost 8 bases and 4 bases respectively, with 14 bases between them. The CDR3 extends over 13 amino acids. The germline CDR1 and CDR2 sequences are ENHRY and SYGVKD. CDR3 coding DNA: TGTGCCATCGGAACTGAGACGGGCTATGGCTACACCTTC. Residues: CAIGTETGYGYTF.

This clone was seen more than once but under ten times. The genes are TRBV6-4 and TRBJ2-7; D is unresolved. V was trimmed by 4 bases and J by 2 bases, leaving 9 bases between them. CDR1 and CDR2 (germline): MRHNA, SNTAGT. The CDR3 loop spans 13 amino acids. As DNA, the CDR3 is TGTGCCAGCAGTGCGGCCCCCACCTACGAGCAGTACTTC. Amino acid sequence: CASSAAPTYEQYF.

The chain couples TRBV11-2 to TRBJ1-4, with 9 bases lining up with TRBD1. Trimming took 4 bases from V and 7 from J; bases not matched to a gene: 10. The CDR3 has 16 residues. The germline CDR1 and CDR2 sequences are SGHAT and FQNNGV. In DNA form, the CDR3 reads TGTGCCAGCAGCTCCTACCGGGACAGGGCTGCTGAAAAACTGTTTTTT. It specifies CASSSYRDRAAEKLFF.

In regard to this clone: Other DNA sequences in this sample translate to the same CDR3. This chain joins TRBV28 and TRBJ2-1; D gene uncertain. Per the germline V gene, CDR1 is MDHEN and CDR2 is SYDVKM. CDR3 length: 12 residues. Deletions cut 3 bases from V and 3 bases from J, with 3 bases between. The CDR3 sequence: CASSLSYNEQFF. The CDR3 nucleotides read TGTGCCAGCAGTTTGAGCTACAATGAGCAGTTCTTC.

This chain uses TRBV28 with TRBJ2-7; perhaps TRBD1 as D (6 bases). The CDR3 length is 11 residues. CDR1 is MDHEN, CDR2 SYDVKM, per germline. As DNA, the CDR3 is TGTGCAGGGGGTAGCTCCTACGAGCAGTACTTC. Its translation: CAGGSSYEQYF.

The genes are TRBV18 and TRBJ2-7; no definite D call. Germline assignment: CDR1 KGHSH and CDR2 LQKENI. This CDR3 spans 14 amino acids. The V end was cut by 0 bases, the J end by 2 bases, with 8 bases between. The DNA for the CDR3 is TGTGCCAGCTCACCACCGGCAGGTCCCTACGAGCAGTACTTC. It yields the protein CASSPPAGPYEQYF. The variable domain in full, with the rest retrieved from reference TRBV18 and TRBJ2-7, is NAGVMQNPRHLVRRRGQEARLRCSPMKGHSHVYWYRQLPEEGLKFMVYLQKENIIDESGMPKERFSAEFPKEGPSILRIQQVVRGDSAAYFCASSPPAGPYEQYFGPGTRLTVT.

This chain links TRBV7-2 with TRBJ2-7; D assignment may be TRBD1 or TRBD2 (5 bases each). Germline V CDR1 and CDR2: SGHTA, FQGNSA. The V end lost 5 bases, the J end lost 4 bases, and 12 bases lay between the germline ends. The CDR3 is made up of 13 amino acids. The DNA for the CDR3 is TGTGCCAGCAGCCCTCGGGGCGGGTACGAGCAGTACTTC. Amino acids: CASSPRGGYEQYF.

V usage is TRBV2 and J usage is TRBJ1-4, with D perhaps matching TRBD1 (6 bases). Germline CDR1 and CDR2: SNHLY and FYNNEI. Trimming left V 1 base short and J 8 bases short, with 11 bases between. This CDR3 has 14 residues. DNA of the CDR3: TGTGCCAGCAGTGAAGACAGGGTGTTCGAAAAACTGTTTTTT. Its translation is CASSEDRVFEKLFF. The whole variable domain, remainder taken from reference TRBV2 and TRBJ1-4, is EPEVTQTPSHQVTQMGQEVILRCVPISNHLYFYWYRQILGQKVEFLVSFYNNEISEKSEIFDDQFSVERPDGSNFTLKIRSTKLEDSAMYFCASSEDRVFEKLFFGSGTQLSVL.

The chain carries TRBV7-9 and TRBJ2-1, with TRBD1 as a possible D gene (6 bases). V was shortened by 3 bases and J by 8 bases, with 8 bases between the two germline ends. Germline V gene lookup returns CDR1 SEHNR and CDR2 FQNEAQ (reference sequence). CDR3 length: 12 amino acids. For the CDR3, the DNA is TGTGCCAGCAGCTTCAGGGGCGATGAGCAGTTCTTC. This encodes CASSFRGDEQFF.

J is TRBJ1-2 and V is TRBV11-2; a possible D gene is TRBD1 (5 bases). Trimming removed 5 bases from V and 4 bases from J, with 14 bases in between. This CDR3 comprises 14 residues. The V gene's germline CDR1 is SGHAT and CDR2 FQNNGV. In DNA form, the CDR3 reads TGTGCCAGCAGCCCCCAGGGTACTTCCTATGGCTACACCTTC. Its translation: CASSPQGTSYGYTF.

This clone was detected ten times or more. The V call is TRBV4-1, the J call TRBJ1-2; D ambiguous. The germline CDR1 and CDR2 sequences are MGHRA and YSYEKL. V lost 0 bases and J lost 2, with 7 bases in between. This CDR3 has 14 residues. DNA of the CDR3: TGCGCCAGCAGCCAAGAGACCTACAACTATGGCTACACCTTC. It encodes CASSQETYNYGYTF.

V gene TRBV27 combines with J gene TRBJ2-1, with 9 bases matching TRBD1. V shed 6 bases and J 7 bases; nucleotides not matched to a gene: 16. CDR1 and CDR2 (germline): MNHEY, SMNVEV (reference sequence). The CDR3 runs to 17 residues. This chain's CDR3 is CASRRTNRDRVLNEQFF. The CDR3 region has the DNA TGTGCCAGCAGGAGAACGAATAGGGACAGGGTTTTGAATGAGCAGTTCTTC.

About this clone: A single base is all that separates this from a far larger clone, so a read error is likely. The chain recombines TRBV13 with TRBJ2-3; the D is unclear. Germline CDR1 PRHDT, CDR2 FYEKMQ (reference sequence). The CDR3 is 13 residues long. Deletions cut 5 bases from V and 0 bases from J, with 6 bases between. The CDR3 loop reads CASSPPSTDTQYF. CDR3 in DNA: TGTGCCAGCAGCCCTCCTAGCACAGATACGCAGTATTTT. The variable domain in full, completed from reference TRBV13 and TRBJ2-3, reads AAGVIQSPRHLIKEKRETATLKCYPIPRHDTVYWYQQGPGQDPQFLISFYEKMQSDKGSIPDRFSAQQFSDYHSELNMSSLELGDSALYFCASSPPSTDTQYFGPGTRLTVL.

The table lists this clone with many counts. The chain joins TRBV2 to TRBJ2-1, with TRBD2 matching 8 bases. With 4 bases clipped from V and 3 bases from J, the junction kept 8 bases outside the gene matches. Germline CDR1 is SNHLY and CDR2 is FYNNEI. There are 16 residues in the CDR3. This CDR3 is CASSVALAEDYNEQFF. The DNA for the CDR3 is TGTGCCAGCAGTGTAGCACTAGCGGAAGACTACAATGAGCAGTTCTTC.

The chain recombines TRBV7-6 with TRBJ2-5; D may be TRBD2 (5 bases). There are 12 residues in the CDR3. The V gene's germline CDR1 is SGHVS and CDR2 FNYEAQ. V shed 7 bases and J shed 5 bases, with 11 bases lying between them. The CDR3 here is CASTRAEETQYF. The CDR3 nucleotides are TGTGCCAGCACGAGGGCTGAGGAGACCCAGTACTTC.

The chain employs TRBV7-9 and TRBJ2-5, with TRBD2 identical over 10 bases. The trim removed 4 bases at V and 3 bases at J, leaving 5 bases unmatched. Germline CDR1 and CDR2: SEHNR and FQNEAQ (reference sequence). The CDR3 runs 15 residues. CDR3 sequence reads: CASSSRTSGKETQYF. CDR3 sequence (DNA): TGTGCCAGCAGCTCGAGGACTAGCGGAAAAGAGACCCAGTACTTC.